This paragraph covers one T cell receptor (beta chain) sequence. The data were taken from a study of response to subunit inactivated influenza vaccine. In TCRdb, the RT-PCR reads were re-called with MiXCR into one record per CDR3 protein. The repertoire has roughly 780,000 distinct CDR3 sequences, less than 20% of them found once; the top ten carry around 9.9%. Trimming cost V 5 bases and J 8 bases, with 24 bases left between them. The germline CDR1 and CDR2 sequences are MNHNS and SASEGT. The CDR3 covers 17 residues. This receptor was obtained from a man between 50 and 59 years old who received an inactivated influenza vaccine. The rearrangement joins TRBV6-1 to TRBJ1-4; a weak D match, TRBD1 (5 bases). Here the sequenced sample was PBMCs from blood, taken 5 days after vaccination. The CDR3: CASSTNPTGPRSEKLFF. The DNA of the CDR3 is TGTGCCAGCAGTACAAATCCCACAGGCCCGAGAAGCGAAAAACTGTTTTTT.